This T cell receptor (beta chain) comes out of a study of T cell clonality in common variable immunodeficiency. The germline V gene encodes CDR1 DFQATT and CDR2 SNEGSKA (reference sequence). The V end was cut by 0 bases, the J end by 2 bases, with 17 bases between. The CDR3 is 17 residues long. Using immunoSEQ multiplex PCR, the repertoire was profiled, and TCRdb retains in-frame clones only, with some absent. The data show about 35,000 clones, with none appearing a single time. Heparinized whole blood, about 4.5 to 9 ml, came from each donor. Concerning this clone: Its target is unknown. The DNA ends 3 residues before the CDR3 does, and the rest of the CDR3 is filled in from the germline J gene.

Study conclusions and caveats: T cell subpopulation sequencing would be needed to explain CVID clonality.

Sample: peripheral blood mononuclear cells. This receptor was identified in a person aged 18 to 69 in good health. This chain connects TRBV20-1 to TRBJ2-1; a weak D match, TRBD1 (6 bases). CDR3 DNA, as far as it was read: TGCAGTGCTAGAGATCTACCCGCGACAGGAACCTACAATGAG. This encodes CSARDLPATGTYNE. From start to end, the CDR3 is CSARDLPATGTYNEQFF.